This record concerns one T cell receptor beta chain sequence. The data stem from a study of T cell changes during pregnancy in multiple sclerosis. Method: immunoSEQ multiplex PCR; TCRdb's copy keeps in-frame clones and lacks some. The profile shows approximately 99,000 clones, about nine tenths of them singletons. Sequenced material: peripheral blood, taken in the second trimester of pregnancy. The clonotype comes from a female donor in good health, enrolled as a control in a pregnancy study.

The CDR3 nucleotides are TGTGCCAGCAGTTTCGGAGCAGATACGCAGTATTTT. It yields the protein CASSFGADTQYF. The chain combines TRBV28 with TRBJ2-3, with D uncertain. The V gene's germline CDR1 is MDHEN and CDR2 SYDVKM. V was trimmed by 3 bases and J by 4 bases, leaving 5 bases between them. The CDR3 covers 12 residues.